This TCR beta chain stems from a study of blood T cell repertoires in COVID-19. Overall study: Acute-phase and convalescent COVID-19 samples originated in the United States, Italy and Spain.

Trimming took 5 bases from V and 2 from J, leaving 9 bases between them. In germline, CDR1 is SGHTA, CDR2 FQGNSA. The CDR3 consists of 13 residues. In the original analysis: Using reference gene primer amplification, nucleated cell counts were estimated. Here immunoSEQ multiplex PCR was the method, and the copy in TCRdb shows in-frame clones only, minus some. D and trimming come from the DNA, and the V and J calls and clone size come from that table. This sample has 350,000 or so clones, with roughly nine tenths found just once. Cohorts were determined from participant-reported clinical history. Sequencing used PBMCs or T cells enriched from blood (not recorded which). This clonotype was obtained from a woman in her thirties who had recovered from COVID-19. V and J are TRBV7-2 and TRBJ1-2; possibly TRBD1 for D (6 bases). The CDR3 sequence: CASSPGTNYGYTF. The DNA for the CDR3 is TGTGCCAGCAGCCCCGGGACAAACTATGGCTACACCTTC.